A selection of T cell receptor beta chains follows, all from one sample in a study of beta chain features in type 1 diabetes. Assay used: immunoSEQ multiplex PCR; TCRdb lists only in-frame clones, some missing. The sample includes 240,000 or so clones, roughly 20% of them seen just once. Sample: naive CD4+ T cells from blood. The receptor set was obtained from a woman aged 40 to 49 with type 1 diabetes. CDR3s include the opening cysteine and the closing phenylalanine or tryptophan. D genes are given only for firm matches. The size of a clone is reported for some rows only, either as once, few or many, or as a class for expanded clones.

d_call j_call clone_size v_call cdr3_aa cdr3_nt
- TRBJ1-1 few TRBV5-1 CASSLVGTSEAFF TGCGCCAGCAGCTTGGTGGGGACTTCTGAAGCTTTCTTT
- TRBJ1-6 few TRBV25-1 CASSEWQGNSPLHF TGTGCCAGCAGTGAATGGCAGGGTAATTCACCCCTCCACTTT
TRBD1 TRBJ1-1 - TRBV10-3 CAISESGTGRFQQAFF TGTGCCATCAGTGAGTCGGGGACAGGGAGGTTTCAGCAAGCTTTCTTT
TRBD2 TRBJ2-3 - TRBV4-2 CASSQEGTSGSTDTQYF TGTGCCAGCAGCCAAGAAGGGACTAGCGGTAGCACAGATACGCAGTATTTT
- TRBJ1-5 few TRBV6-1 CASSPLRGFDQPQHF TGTGCCAGCAGCCCCTTGCGGGGTTTCGATCAGCCCCAGCATTTT
- TRBJ2-5 once TRBV5-1 CASSPRQGTIQETQYF TGCGCCAGCAGCCCCCGGCAGGGGACAATACAAGAGACCCAGTACTTC
TRBD2 TRBJ2-7 - TRBV10-3 CAISGLGLAGPEQYF TGTGCCATCAGTGGGTTGGGACTAGCGGGACCCGAGCAGTACTTC
- TRBJ2-7 few TRBV5-1 CASSLKRTTEQYF TGCGCCAGCAGCTTGAAACGGACTACCGAGCAGTACTTC
TRBD2 TRBJ2-5 - TRBV5-1 CASSLGTSGGETQYF TGCGCCAGCAGCTTGGGAACCTCCGGGGGGGAGACCCAGTACTTC
- TRBJ2-5 few TRBV7-2 CASSLQAYQETQYF TGTGCCAGCAGCCTACAGGCGTACCAAGAGACCCAGTACTTC
- TRBJ2-1 few TRBV6-5 CASSRDSSSYNEQFF TGTGCCAGCAGTAGGGACTCCAGCTCCTACAATGAGCAGTTCTTC
TRBD2 TRBJ2-5 - TRBV7-9 CASSLTSGVQETQYF TGTGCCAGCAGCCTGACTAGCGGGGTCCAAGAGACCCAGTACTTC
TRBD1 TRBJ2-3 - TRBV9 CASSPQGADTQYF TGTGCCAGCAGCCCACAGGGGGCAGATACGCAGTATTTT
TRBD1 TRBJ2-1 - TRBV6-5 CASRRQGNEQFF TGTGCCAGCAGAAGACAGGGGAATGAGCAGTTCTTC
- TRBJ2-7 - TRBV29-1 CSVLTAVNYEQYF TGCAGCGTGCTGACAGCCGTTAACTACGAGCAGTACTTC
TRBD1 TRBJ1-5 few TRBV7-3 CASSKGAGQPQHF TGTGCCAGCAGCAAGGGGGCCGGGCAGCCCCAGCATTTT
TRBD2 TRBJ2-1 - TRBV18 CASSPRLAGSLHEQFF TGTGCCAGCTCACCTCGGCTAGCGGGGTCTCTCCATGAGCAGTTCTTC
- TRBJ1-4 few TRBV5-1 CASSLEQGEGYEKLFF TGCGCCAGCAGCTTGGAACAGGGCGAGGGGTATGAAAAACTGTTTTTT
TRBD2 TRBJ2-1 - TRBV9 CASSVGSREGNNEQFF TGTGCCAGCAGCGTAGGGTCGCGGGAGGGCAACAATGAGCAGTTCTTC
- TRBJ2-7 few TRBV15 CATSRDHDTSYEQYF TGTGCCACCAGCAGAGATCATGACACCTCCTACGAGCAGTACTTC
TRBD1 TRBJ2-7 - TRBV9 CASSVGGQGVYEQYF TGTGCCAGCAGCGTAGGGGGACAGGGAGTCTACGAGCAGTACTTC
TRBD1 TRBJ1-6 - TRBV2 CASSEAGGADSPLHF TGTGCCAGCAGTGAAGCAGGGGGCGCGGATTCACCCCTCCACTTT